This T cell receptor (beta chain) was identified in a study of blood T cell repertoires in COVID-19. About the research overall: Donors in the United States, Italy and Spain gave samples during acute or convalescent COVID-19. PBMCs, B-cell-depleted T cells, or T cells provided the cDNA or gDNA that made up the material.

In the original processing: Amplification from reference gene primers served as the basis for estimated nucleated cell counts. The assay was immunoSEQ multiplex PCR, and TCRdb's table has in-frame clones only and misses some. The V and J calls and clone size are taken from that table; D and trimming were inferred from the DNA. The sample yields 61,000 or so clones, around 88% seen once. The CDR3 is 14 amino acids. This TCR derives from a woman of 80 years or more with active COVID-19. The V call is TRBV21-1, the J call TRBJ2-4; the D call in the table, TRBD2, was not verified against the DNA. TRBV21-1 is shown as a pseudogene. Sequencing was carried out using peripheral blood. The CDR3 region is CASELPGVKNIQYF. CDR3 DNA: TGTGCCAGCGAGCTTCCCGGAGTGAAAAACATTCAGTACTTC.